What follows are 24 T cell receptor beta chains derived from one specimen sequenced in a study of blood T cell repertoires in COVID-19. Only in-frame clones appear in the TCRdb table, and some are missing; sequencing was by immunoSEQ multiplex PCR. Of some 290,000 clones listed, 89% are singletons. Sequenced input: PBMCs or T cells enriched from blood (not recorded which). Receptor source: a woman in her thirties who had recovered from COVID-19.

The chain combines TRBV5-5 with TRBJ2-4; perhaps TRBD1 as D (5 bases). The germline V gene has CDR1 SGHKS and CDR2 YYEKEE (reference sequence). This CDR3 is 15 amino acids long. V lost 4 bases and J lost 3, with 14 bases in between. The CDR3 here is CASSLQDPNKNIQYF. The CDR3 DNA reads as TGTGCCAGCAGCCTACAGGACCCGAACAAAAACATTCAGTACTTC. The entire variable domain, with the rest obtained from reference TRBV5-5 and TRBJ2-4, is as follows: DAGVTQSPTHLIKTRGQQVTLRCSPISGHKSVSWYQQVLGQGPQFIFQYYEKEERGRGNFPDRFSARQFPNYSSELNVNALLLGDSALYLCASSLQDPNKNIQYFGAGTRLSVL.

A word on this clone: The sample holds other DNA sequences that translate to the same CDR3. The chain is built from TRBV18 and TRBJ1-1, with D possibly TRBD1 on 5 matching bases. Germline lookup yields CDR1 KGHSH and CDR2 LQKENI. The V and J ends lost 4 bases and 2 bases respectively, with 8 bases between them. This CDR3 contains 13 residues. This CDR3 reads CASSRDSNTEAFF. In DNA, the CDR3 is TGTGCCAGCTCACGCGACAGCAACACTGAAGCTTTCTTT.

The V and J genes are TRBV7-9 and TRBJ1-1; 7 bases line up with TRBD1. The V segment lost 2 bases and the J segment 3 bases; nucleotides outside the gene matches: 6. The V gene's germline CDR1 is SEHNR and CDR2 FQNEAQ (reference sequence). The CDR3 sequence is 15 residues long. CDR3 in DNA: TGTGCCAGCAGCTTAAAGGGCAGGGGGGACACTGAAGCTTTCTTT. Translated: CASSLKGRGDTEAFF.

The CDR3 reads CASSYIYDTNYEQYF. Written as DNA, the CDR3 is TGTGCCAGTAGTTATATTTACGACACCAACTACGAGCAGTACTTC. The rearrangement links TRBV19 to TRBJ2-7; D ambiguous. The V gene's germline CDR1 is LNHDA and CDR2 SQIVND (reference sequence). V was clipped by 5 bases and J by 3 bases, with 17 bases between them. The CDR3 contains 15 residues.

This clone showed up just a few times. The chain has TRBV27 and TRBJ1-3; D not certain. Deletions cut 3 bases from V and 0 bases from J, with 9 bases between. Germline V lookup: CDR1 MNHEY, CDR2 SMNVEV (reference sequence). This CDR3 is built from 15 residues. The CDR3 spells CASSLDWSSGNTIYF. Written as DNA, the CDR3 is TGTGCCAGCAGTTTGGACTGGAGCTCTGGAAACACCATATATTTT.

The chain recombines TRBV4-3 with TRBJ1-2; 8 bases fit TRBD1. The length of the CDR3 is 14 residues. The V gene end was trimmed by 3 bases and the J gene end by 3 bases; junction bases not matched to a gene: 3. Germline CDR1 and CDR2: LGHNA and YSLEER. The CDR3 sequence is CASSHAGQDYGYTF. CDR3 sequence (DNA): TGCGCCAGCAGCCATGCGGGACAGGACTATGGCTACACCTTC.

This rearrangement joins TRBV12-3 or TRBV12-4 to TRBJ1-2; the D is unclear. V lost 3 bases, J lost 13 bases, and 3 bases lay in between. This CDR3 has 8 amino acids. The CDR3 sequence: CASSFSTF. The DNA for the CDR3 is TGTGCCAGCAGTTTCTCCACCTTC.

The J gene is TRBJ2-4, the V gene TRBV5-1, with TRBD1 identical over 7 bases. This CDR3 region has 16 residues. Germline loops: CDR1 SGHRS, CDR2 YFSETQ. V lost 0 bases and J lost 0; bases outside the gene matches: 3. The CDR3 protein is CASSLVGTVAKNIQYF. The DNA of the CDR3 is TGCGCCAGCAGCTTGGTGGGGACAGTAGCCAAAAACATTCAGTACTTC.

The rearrangement joins TRBV24-1 to TRBJ2-1, with D perhaps TRBD1 (5 bases). Between the trimmed V and J ends, which lost 4 bases and 11 bases, there was a span of 14 bases. The CDR3 runs 13 residues. In germline, CDR1 is KGHDR, CDR2 SFDVKD. The CDR3: CATSDQGKDKQFF. DNA for the CDR3: TGTGCCACCAGTGACCAGGGTAAGGATAAGCAGTTCTTC.

This sequence joins TRBV11-2 and TRBJ1-4; TRBD1 is a possible D gene (5 bases). Germline CDR1 SGHAT, CDR2 FQNNGV. Deletions cut 6 bases from V and 7 bases from J, with 15 bases between. CDR3 size: 14 residues. The CDR3, as DNA: TGTGCCAGCAGGCTCCCGGGGCGGGGTGAAAAACTGTTTTTT. It codes for CASRLPGRGEKLFF.

This rearrangement joins TRBV19 to TRBJ1-2; the match to TRBD1 covers 7 bases. CDR1 is LNHDA, CDR2 SQIVND, per germline (reference sequence). The CDR3 covers 13 residues. The J segment lost 5 bases and the V segment lost 8 bases, leaving 8 bases of the junction unmatched. CDR3 sequence (DNA): TGTGCCAGTCGGGGGACAGACCCTTATGGCTACACCTTC. Translation gives CASRGTDPYGYTF. The entire variable domain, with the rest obtained from reference TRBV19 and TRBJ1-2, is as follows: DGGITQSPKYLFRKEGQNVTLSCEQNLNHDAMYWYRQDPGQGLRLIYYSQIVNDFQKGDIAEGYSVSREKKESFPLTVTSAQKNPTAFYLCASRGTDPYGYTFGSGTRLTVV.

The chain employs TRBV27 and TRBJ2-1; D is unresolved. V lost 2 bases and J lost 4, with 6 bases in between. Germline V lookup: CDR1 MNHEY, CDR2 SMNVEV (reference sequence). This CDR3 is 13 amino acids long. The CDR3 DNA follows: TGTGCCAGCAGTTTACCCACATACAATGAGCAGTTCTTC. Amino acids: CASSLPTYNEQFF.

The V and J genes are TRBV29-1 and TRBJ1-1; D may be TRBD1 (6 bases). Germline-derived CDR1 and CDR2 are SQVTM and ANQGSEA. V was trimmed by 5 bases and J by 1 base, leaving 14 bases between them. The CDR3 is 14 residues long. The CDR3 loop is CSVRVLGGNTEAFF. The CDR3 DNA is TGCAGCGTTAGGGTTTTAGGGGGGAACACTGAAGCTTTCTTT. The full variable domain, its missing parts supplied by reference TRBV29-1 and TRBJ1-1, is SAVISQKPSRDICQRGTSLTIQCQVDSQVTMMFWYRQQPGQSLTLIATANQGSEATYESGFVIDKFPISRPNLTFSTLTVSNMSPEDSSIYLCSVRVLGGNTEAFFGQGTRLTVV.

There are a few counts of this clone. This chain uses TRBV5-1 with TRBJ1-6; weak D call: TRBD1 (6 bases). CDR1 and CDR2 (germline): SGHRS, YFSETQ. The CDR3 runs 14 residues. V was cut by 10 bases and J by 8 bases, with 19 bases left in between. The CDR3 DNA is TGCGCCTCGTCCTATGGACAGATAGATTCACCCCTCCACTTT. Translated: CASSYGQIDSPLHF.

This clone was observed at least ten times. This chain uses TRBV19 with TRBJ1-5, with 10 bases fitting TRBD1. The CDR3 has 13 residues. Germline V gene data show CDR1 as LNHDA and CDR2 as SQIVND (reference sequence). Losses at the gene ends were 7 bases for V and 7 bases for J; bases not matched to a gene: 4. The CDR3 sequence is CASMGQGFQPQHF. CDR3 in DNA: TGTGCCAGTATGGGACAGGGGTTCCAGCCCCAGCATTTT. The full variable domain, rest sourced from reference TRBV19 and TRBJ1-5, is DGGITQSPKYLFRKEGQNVTLSCEQNLNHDAMYWYRQDPGQGLRLIYYSQIVNDFQKGDIAEGYSVSREKKESFPLTVTSAQKNPTAFYLCASMGQGFQPQHFGDGTRLSIL.

The chain carries TRBV5-4 and TRBJ2-3; a possible D gene is TRBD2 (6 bases). V lost 3 bases to trimming and J lost 0 bases, with 11 bases between them. CDR1 and CDR2 from the germline V gene are SGHNT and YYREEE (reference sequence). This CDR3 is built from 15 residues. CDR3 nucleotide sequence: TGTGCCAGCAGCTGGGCCGGGGGTAGCACAGATACGCAGTATTTT. It yields the protein CASSWAGGSTDTQYF.

The CDR3 DNA is TGCGCCAGCAGCCAAGACAGGGTGCACTATGGCTACACCTTC. Protein sequence: CASSQDRVHYGYTF. This chain joins TRBV4-3 and TRBJ1-2, with a tentative D call TRBD1 (5 bases). In germline, CDR1 is LGHNA, CDR2 YSLEER. This CDR3 has 14 residues. V lost 0 bases, J lost 3 bases, and 8 bases lay in between.

V gene TRBV29-1 combines with J gene TRBJ2-7; 11 positions agree with TRBD2. The germline V gene encodes CDR1 SQVTM and CDR2 ANQGSEA. The CDR3 consists of 15 residues. Trimming took 4 bases from V and 5 from J; bases not matched to a gene: 10. The CDR3 reads CSVVLAGAGTNEQYF. In DNA form, the CDR3 reads TGCAGCGTTGTACTAGCGGGAGCGGGAACCAACGAGCAGTACTTC.

The chain joins TRBV18 to TRBJ1-1, with D uncertain. Germline V gene data show CDR1 as KGHSH and CDR2 as LQKENI. CDR3 length: 13 amino acids. Trimming took off 2 bases at V and 8 bases at J, with 12 bases between the two ends. In nucleotides, the CDR3 is TGTGCCAGCTCACCAAGCTCTCTGGGCGAAGCTTTCTTT. It translates to CASSPSSLGEAFF.

The rearrangement joins TRBV6-5 to TRBJ1-2; possible D gene TRBD1, 5 bases. Trimming pared 6 bases from V and 0 bases from J, leaving 8 bases between. The CDR3 has 13 residues. Germline V lookup: CDR1 MNHEY, CDR2 SVGAGI. The CDR3 DNA reads TGTGCCAGCAGGAGGACACCTAACTATGGCTACACCTTC. Translated, it gives CASRRTPNYGYTF.

This chain links TRBV5-4 with TRBJ2-3, with 11 bases identical to TRBD2. There are 15 residues in the CDR3. CDR1 is SGHNT, CDR2 YYREEE, per germline (reference sequence). Trimming removed 5 bases from V and 4 bases from J; junction bases left unmatched: 6. The CDR3 protein is CASSFSGRASDTQYF. The CDR3 DNA is TGTGCCAGCAGTTTTAGCGGGAGGGCTTCAGATACGCAGTATTTT. Filled out from reference TRBV5-4 and TRBJ2-3, the complete variable domain reads ETGVTQSPTHLIKTRGQQVTLRCSSQSGHNTVSWYQQALGQGPQFIFQYYREEENGRGNFPPRFSGLQFPNYSSELNVNALELDDSALYLCASSFSGRASDTQYFGPGTRLTVL.

The table lists this clone with a count of one. The chain couples TRBV10-3 to TRBJ1-2, with 9 bases that match TRBD1. J was trimmed by 7 bases and V by 6 bases; bases with no gene match: 12. The CDR3 is 15 amino acids. Germline values: CDR1 ENHRY, CDR2 SYGVKD. CDR3 residues: CAISTTGQGMAGYTF. The CDR3 region has the DNA TGTGCCATCAGCACAACGGGACAGGGTATGGCTGGCTACACCTTC.

V and J are TRBV2 and TRBJ2-1, with 12 nucleotides matching TRBD1. There are 14 residues in the CDR3. V lost 6 bases to trimming and J lost 7 bases; unmatched junction nucleotides: 4. Germline V lookup: CDR1 SNHLY, CDR2 FYNNEI. The CDR3: CASSLGQGANEQFF. The CDR3 nucleotides are TGTGCCAGCAGCCTGGGACAGGGGGCTAATGAGCAGTTCTTC.

The chain employs TRBV7-9 and TRBJ1-1; the match to TRBD1 covers 9 bases. J lost 5 bases, V lost 3 bases, and 16 bases had no gene match. CDR3 length: 18 residues. The germline V gene has CDR1 SEHNR and CDR2 FQNEAQ (reference sequence). CDR3 nucleotide sequence: TGTGCCAGCAGCTTTCCCCTCTATGGTGGACAGGGGTGGACTGAAGCTTTCTTT. Encoded protein: CASSFPLYGGQGWTEAFF.